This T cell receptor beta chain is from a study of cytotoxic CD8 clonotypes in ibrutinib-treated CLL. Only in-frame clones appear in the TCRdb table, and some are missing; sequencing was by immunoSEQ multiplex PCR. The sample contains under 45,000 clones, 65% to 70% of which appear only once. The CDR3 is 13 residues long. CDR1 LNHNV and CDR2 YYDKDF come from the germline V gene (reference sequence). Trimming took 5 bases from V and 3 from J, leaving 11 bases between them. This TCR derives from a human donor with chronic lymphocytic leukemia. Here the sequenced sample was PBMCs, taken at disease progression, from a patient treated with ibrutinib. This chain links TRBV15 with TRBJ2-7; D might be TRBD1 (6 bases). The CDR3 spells CATSPEGDYEQYF. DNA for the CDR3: TGTGCCACCAGCCCAGAGGGGGACTACGAGCAGTACTTC.